The 22 T cell receptor beta chains below were found in one sample sequenced in a study of blood T cell repertoires in COVID-19. Libraries were prepared by immunoSEQ multiplex PCR; TCRdb keeps only in-frame clonotypes and omits some of them. The sample has 75,000 to 100,000 clones, roughly 80% seen once; the top ten hold approximately 12%. The sequencing input was peripheral blood. These TCRs come from a woman of 80 years or more with acute or convalescent COVID-19.

The chain employs TRBV2 and TRBJ1-2; 9 positions match TRBD1. The CDR3 spans 15 residues. V lost 2 bases to trimming and J lost 8 bases; unmatched junction nucleotides: 9. Germline CDR1 and CDR2: SNHLY and FYNNEI. The CDR3 sequence is CASSESLDRGRGYTF. Written as DNA, the CDR3 is TGTGCCAGCAGTGAATCTCTGGACAGGGGCAGGGGCTACACCTTC.

This clone was seen a single time. The rearrangement joins TRBV30 to TRBJ2-2; 8 bases align to TRBD1. Per the germline V gene, CDR1 is GTSNPN and CDR2 is SVGIG (reference sequence). The V and J ends lost 8 bases and 4 bases, in that order; junction bases with no gene match: 6. The CDR3 loop spans 13 amino acids. The CDR3 loop is CARQGYLTGELFF. CDR3 nucleotide sequence: TGTGCCCGACAGGGGTATCTCACCGGGGAGCTGTTTTTT.

V usage is TRBV7-2 and J usage is TRBJ1-1; D is possibly TRBD1 (5 bases). CDR3 length: 14 residues. CDR1 is SGHTA and CDR2 is FQGNSA in the germline V gene. Deletions cut 5 bases from V and 7 bases from J, with 17 bases between. The CDR3 reads CASSPNQITGEAFF. DNA for the CDR3: TGTGCCAGCAGCCCTAACCAGATCACAGGTGAAGCTTTCTTT.

The chain employs TRBV2 and TRBJ1-1; maybe TRBD1 (5 bases). CDR3 length: 14 amino acids. Germline CDR1 and CDR2: SNHLY and FYNNEI. The ends were cut back, 7 bases at V and 2 bases at J, with 14 bases in the middle. CDR3 DNA sequence: TGTGCCAGCAACCTCCAGGGCCTTAACACTGAAGCTTTCTTT. As protein: CASNLQGLNTEAFF.

This chain connects TRBV19 to TRBJ1-6; D not resolved. The CDR3 is 12 residues long. Germline CDR1 reads LNHDA; CDR2 reads SQIVND (reference sequence). Trimming left V 5 bases short and J 8 bases short, with 7 bases between. The CDR3 bases are TGTGCCAGTAGTCCTCTTGATTCACCCCTCCACTTT. Its translation: CASSPLDSPLHF.

This clone was detected a few times. V and J are TRBV28 and TRBJ1-2; TRBD1 might be the D (5 bases). With 5 bases removed from V and 2 bases from J, the gap between germline ends came to 15 bases. Germline assignment: CDR1 MDHEN and CDR2 SYDVKM. The CDR3 loop spans 15 amino acids. DNA of the CDR3: TGTGCCAGCAGTGGTCCAGGGAAACGAAACTATGGCTACACCTTC. As protein: CASSGPGKRNYGYTF.

The gene calls are TRBV2 and TRBJ1-2, with TRBD1 matching over 11 bases. J lost 8 bases, V lost 7 bases, and 6 bases had no gene match. The CDR3 has 13 amino acids. Germline CDR1 SNHLY, CDR2 FYNNEI. The DNA for the CDR3 is TGTGCCAGCAACGGACAGGGGGCCGGAGGCTACACCTTC. Translation gives CASNGQGAGGYTF.

The chain recombines TRBV30 with TRBJ1-5; D unresolved. The CDR3 is made up of 14 amino acids. Germline CDR1 GTSNPN, CDR2 SVGIG (reference sequence). V lost 2 bases, J lost 3 bases, and 11 bases lay in between. The CDR3 sequence: CAWSPRRNNQPQHF. CDR3 bases: TGTGCCTGGAGTCCCAGGAGGAACAATCAGCCCCAGCATTTT.

The chain recombines TRBV7-6 with TRBJ2-3; 11 bases map to TRBD1. This CDR3 has 17 amino acids. The V and J ends lost 5 bases and 0 bases, in that order; junction bases with no gene match: 7. The germline CDR1 and CDR2 sequences are SGHVS and FNYEAQ. As DNA, the CDR3 is TGTGCCAGCAGCCCCCTCGGACAGGGGGCAAGCACAGATACGCAGTATTTT. Translated: CASSPLGQGASTDTQYF.

V and J are TRBV28 and TRBJ1-2; 7 bases are shared with TRBD1. The V and J ends lost 8 bases and 0 bases, in that order; junction bases with no gene match: 3. Germline loops: CDR1 MDHEN, CDR2 SYDVKM. This CDR3 has 13 amino acids. The CDR3 reads CASRDSANYGYTF. CDR3 sequence (DNA): TGTGCCAGCCGGGACAGTGCTAACTATGGCTACACCTTC.

J is TRBJ1-1 and V is TRBV7-2; D is unresolved. The V end lost 3 bases, the J end lost 7 bases, and 12 bases lay between the germline ends. The germline V gene has CDR1 SGHTA and CDR2 FQGNSA. The CDR3 contains 13 residues. The DNA of the CDR3 is TGTGCCAGCAGCTTGGGCCAGTCAGGTGAAGCTTTCTTT. Translation: CASSLGQSGEAFF.

The chain recombines TRBV28 with TRBJ2-7, with TRBD1 identical over 8 bases. The CDR3 totals 16 residues. The ends lost 5 bases at V and 4 bases at J; junction bases unmatched: 13. Germline V CDR1 and CDR2: MDHEN, SYDVKM. The CDR3 reads CASSNTKNYRGYEQYF. CDR3 nucleotides: TGTGCCAGCAGTAACACAAAAAATTACAGGGGGTACGAGCAGTACTTC.

This chain joins TRBV2 and TRBJ1-4, with D possibly being TRBD1 (5 bases). Trimming took 10 bases from V and 2 from J, leaving 14 bases between them. The germline CDR1 and CDR2 sequences are SNHLY and FYNNEI. CDR3 size: 14 residues. The CDR3 DNA is TGTGCCACCAGCTTCGGGGGGACTAATGAAAAACTGTTTTTT. Amino acid sequence: CATSFGGTNEKLFF. The full variable domain, in which reference TRBV2 and TRBJ1-4 provide the parts outside the CDR3, is EPEVTQTPSHQVTQMGQEVILRCVPISNHLYFYWYRQILGQKVEFLVSFYNNEISEKSEIFDDQFSVERPDGSNFTLKIRSTKLEDSAMYFCATSFGGTNEKLFFGSGTQLSVL.

This chain joins TRBV6-5 and TRBJ1-5; 7 nucleotides line up with TRBD1. This CDR3 contains 14 residues. Germline CDR1 MNHEY, CDR2 SVGAGI. J lost 2 bases, V lost 8 bases, and 6 bases had no gene match. The CDR3 loop reads CASARQGRNQPQHF. The CDR3 nucleotides are TGTGCCAGCGCCCGACAGGGTCGCAATCAGCCCCAGCATTTT.

CDR3 loop: CASSIVQGQGGRRNQPQHF. The CDR3 nucleotides read TGTGCCAGTAGTATAGTCCAAGGCCAGGGCGGTCGGCGCAATCAGCCCCAGCATTTT. This chain uses TRBV19 with TRBJ1-5, with a tentative D call TRBD1 (5 bases). With 1 base removed from V and 2 bases from J, the gap between germline ends came to 21 bases. Germline-derived CDR1 and CDR2 are LNHDA and SQIVND (reference sequence). The CDR3 sequence is 19 residues long.

The J gene is TRBJ2-6, the V gene TRBV15; 7 nucleotides agree with TRBD1. Germline V CDR1 and CDR2: LNHNV, YYDKDF (reference sequence). The CDR3 length is 14 residues. The J segment lost 4 bases and the V segment lost 11 bases, leaving 8 bases of the junction unmatched. The DNA for the CDR3 is TGTGCCCTTACAGGGGAAATAGGGGCCAACGTCCTGACTTTC. This translates into CALTGEIGANVLTF.

The chain links TRBV6-5 to TRBJ1-4; D gene unclear. The CDR3 extends over 14 amino acids. The germline gives CDR1 MNHEY, CDR2 SVGAGI. With 6 bases removed from V and 4 bases from J, the gap between germline ends came to 12 bases. CDR3 coding DNA: TGTGCCAGCAGCTCCCCCGGGATTAATGAAAAACTGTTTTTT. Translated, it gives CASSSPGINEKLFF.

The chain uses TRBV9 and TRBJ2-2; TRBD1 matches at 9 bases. Per germline, CDR1 SGDLS and CDR2 YYNGEE. With 4 bases clipped from V and 4 bases from J, the junction kept 5 bases outside the gene matches. This CDR3 is built from 15 residues. The CDR3 loop is CASSLGTGSTGELFF. Written as DNA, the CDR3 is TGTGCCAGCAGCTTAGGGACAGGGAGCACCGGGGAGCTGTTTTTT.

CDR3: CASSRQRGSTDTQYF. The CDR3 DNA reads TGTGCCAGCAGCAGACAGCGTGGTAGCACAGATACGCAGTATTTT. This chain links TRBV2 with TRBJ2-3, with D possibly TRBD1 on 5 matching bases. There are 15 residues in the CDR3. Germline CDR1 is SNHLY and CDR2 is FYNNEI. With 6 bases removed from V and 0 bases from J, the gap between germline ends came to 13 bases.

Here the CDR3 reads CASIETSGGEQFF. CDR3 sequence (DNA): TGTGCCAGCATCGAAACTAGCGGGGGGGAGCAGTTCTTC. V usage is TRBV7-9 and J usage is TRBJ2-1; 12 bases align to TRBD2. V trimming: 7 bases; J trimming: 10 bases; junction bases outside the gene matches: 5. Germline V CDR1 and CDR2: SEHNR, FQNEAQ (reference sequence). The CDR3 covers 13 residues.

The chain combines TRBV5-6 with TRBJ2-2; D is uncertain. The CDR3 has 13 amino acids. CDR1 is SGHDT, CDR2 YYEEEE, per germline. V was clipped by 4 bases and J by 6 bases, with 10 bases between them. CDR3 DNA: TGTGCCAGCAGCGTAGACAAGGCCGGGGAGCTGTTTTTT. Protein: CASSVDKAGELFF.

J is TRBJ1-5 and V is TRBV28, with D possibly matching TRBD1 (6 bases). The V and J ends lost 6 bases and 0 bases respectively, with 12 bases between them. Germline CDR1 MDHEN, CDR2 SYDVKM. This CDR3 is 15 amino acids long. CDR3: CASRGQSSSNQPQHF. The CDR3 region has the DNA TGTGCCAGCAGAGGACAGAGTTCTAGCAATCAGCCCCAGCATTTT.